These 9 T cell receptor beta chains were all obtained from the same sample, sequenced in a study of CD8 T cells in ankylosing spondylitis. In TCRdb, the 5' RACE reads were re-called with MiXCR into one record per CDR3 protein. This table has 450,000 to 550,000 distinct CDR3 sequences, approximately 5% appearing once. Their specific antigens are unknown. Study-level findings and limits: Made up of under ten highly homologous variants, a TCR beta motif appeared characteristic of ankylosing spondylitis blood.

The specimen was blood, either unsorted or a sorted T cell fraction (not recorded which). The receptors derive from a male donor with ankylosing spondylitis.

The chain uses TRBV27 and TRBJ2-5; 9 bases are shared with TRBD1. The J segment lost 7 bases and the V segment lost 5 bases, leaving 8 bases of the junction unmatched. There are 14 residues in the CDR3. Germline values: CDR1 MNHEY, CDR2 SMNVEV (reference sequence). DNA of the CDR3: TGTGCCAGCAGTCAACAGGGGGCCCCCGGGACCCAGTACTTC. Protein: CASSQQGAPGTQYF.

This clonotype was counted ten times or more. The gene calls are TRBV5-1 and TRBJ2-5; no clear D gene. Trimming removed 0 bases at V and 7 bases at J, with 13 bases between. This CDR3 is built from 14 residues. Germline V lookup: CDR1 SGHRS, CDR2 YFSETQ. This chain's CDR3 is CASSLDRLDGTQYF. CDR3 DNA sequence: TGCGCCAGCAGCTTGGACAGATTGGATGGGACCCAGTACTTC.

This clonotype was recorded many times. V and J are TRBV7-2 and TRBJ1-1; no reliable D call. Germline CDR1 is SGHTA and CDR2 is FQGNSA. V was clipped by 5 bases and J by 4 bases, with 11 bases between them. The CDR3 is 13 amino acids. The CDR3 DNA reads as TGTGCCAGCAGCCCTAGTAGGGTCACTGAAGCTTTCTTT. Protein sequence: CASSPSRVTEAFF.

This clonotype appeared many times. V and J are TRBV20-1 and TRBJ1-1, with D unresolved. Per germline, CDR1 DFQATT and CDR2 SNEGSKA (reference sequence). There are 13 residues in the CDR3. V lost 0 bases, J lost 6 bases, and 11 bases lay in between. CDR3 region: CSARELWGSEAFF. The CDR3 bases are TGCAGTGCTAGAGAATTATGGGGATCTGAAGCTTTCTTT.

Here the CDR3 DNA reads TGTGCCAGCAGTTACAGGGCGCACACCGGGGAGCTGTTTTTT. This gives the protein CASSYRAHTGELFF. V usage is TRBV6-2 or TRBV6-3 and J usage is TRBJ2-2; D ambiguous. Trimming cost V 2 bases and J 3 bases, with 7 bases left between them. The CDR3 totals 14 residues. Germline lookup yields CDR1 MNHEY and CDR2 SVGEGT.

A few counts support this clonotype. The CDR3 DNA follows: TGCGCCAGCAGCCAAGAAGGGACAGTCGGCAATGAGCAGTTCTTC. Translating gives CASSQEGTVGNEQFF. V gene TRBV4-1 combines with J gene TRBJ2-1; 7 nucleotides align to TRBD1. The CDR3 consists of 15 residues. The germline CDR1 and CDR2 sequences are MGHRA and YSYEKL. Trimming took 0 bases from V and 6 from J; bases not matched to a gene: 5.

There are many counts of this clonotype. This chain uses TRBV12-3 or TRBV12-4 with TRBJ1-1; TRBD1 aligns across 7 bases. V dropped 4 bases and J dropped 3; count of bases not matched to a gene: 11. CDR3 size: 16 residues. CDR3 residues: CASSSGTDLGDTEAFF. Here the CDR3 DNA reads TGTGCCAGCAGTTCCGGGACAGACTTAGGGGACACTGAAGCTTTCTTT.

This clonotype has at least ten counts. The CDR3 DNA reads as TGTGCCAGCAGCTTCGTCGAGGGTTCTGAAGCTTTCTTT. Protein sequence: CASSFVEGSEAFF. The rearrangement joins TRBV7-9 to TRBJ1-1, with D unresolved. Trimming left V 3 bases short and J 6 bases short, with 11 bases between. This CDR3 comprises 13 residues. Germline CDR1 is SEHNR and CDR2 is FQNEAQ (reference sequence).

This clonotype has at least ten counts. This chain joins TRBV9 and TRBJ2-3; D unresolved. There are 12 residues in the CDR3. Germline CDR1 reads SGDLS; CDR2 reads YYNGEE. The V and J ends lost 0 bases and 6 bases respectively, with 5 bases between them. The DNA of the CDR3 is TGTGCCAGCAGCGTAGCCCCCGATACGCAGTATTTT. This sequence encodes CASSVAPDTQYF.